This T cell receptor (beta chain) was sequenced during a study of cytomegalovirus exposure and HLA in healthy donors. This clone was observed a few times. What it binds is not known. The CDR3 runs to 16 residues. Amplification used 60 Vbeta primers and 13 Jbeta primers. The table came from immunoSEQ multiplex PCR; TCRdb's copy has only in-frame clones and leaves some out. The table records 250,000 to 350,000 clones, about nine tenths of them present only once. The study, taken as a whole, reports: Reportedly, HLA-A and HLA-B alleles of most subjects were accurately predicted from TCR beta. The dataset shows that most TCR sequences were rare, while some public TCRs occurred in many donors.

Sequenced sample: PBMCs. The chain joins TRBV23-1 to TRBJ2-5, with TRBD2 identical over 15 bases. The end of the DNA fits TRBJ2-7 better, so the J call may be wrong. TRBV23-1 is labeled an ORF, and its function is uncertain. The receptor was derived from a middle-aged man in good health and CMV-seropositive. The CDR3 here is CASSQGLAGGSYEQYF. In DNA, the CDR3 is TGCGCCAGCAGTCAAGGACTAGCGGGAGGGTCCTACGAGCAGTACTTC.